Shown below are 27 T cell receptor beta chains from a single sample sequenced in a study of regulatory T cells in long-lasting Graves disease. Libraries of TCR beta came from iRepertoire HTBI primers plus Arm-PCR of CDR3 regions. TCRdb recomputed calls from the multiplex PCR reads with MiXCR, one row per CDR3 protein. The data contain about 320,000 distinct CDR3 sequences, 15% to 20% of them singletons. Documented time point: newly diagnosed GD, antithyroid drugs for less than 3 months. Following extraction of RNA from PBMCs, that RNA was used to make the TCR library. The source was peripheral blood mononuclear cells (PBMCs), collected at new diagnosis, from a patient treated with antithyroid drugs. These receptors came from a female donor with Graves disease.

This clonotype was counted ten times or more. J is TRBJ2-4 and V is TRBV18, with 9 bases identical to TRBD1. This CDR3 has 12 residues. Germline-derived CDR1 and CDR2 are KGHSH and LQKENI. J lost 15 bases, V lost 2 bases, and 5 bases had no gene match. Here the CDR3 reads CASSPGTGSGYF. Here the CDR3 DNA reads TGTGCCAGCTCACCAGGGACAGGGTCTGGGTACTTC.

The chain combines TRBV2 with TRBJ2-1; D unclear. This CDR3 is 13 amino acids long. The germline gives CDR1 SNHLY, CDR2 FYNNEI. V lost 5 bases and J 4 bases, leaving 9 bases between the germline ends. This CDR3 is CASSTDPYNEQFF. The CDR3 region has the DNA TGTGCCAGCAGTACCGACCCTTACAATGAGCAGTTCTTC.

This clonotype was counted many times. The chain combines TRBV19 with TRBJ1-5, with D unclear. The germline CDR1 and CDR2 sequences are LNHDA and SQIVND (reference sequence). V lost 4 bases to trimming and J lost 0 bases, with 13 bases between them. The CDR3 length is 16 residues. This chain's CDR3 is CASSRSHDHSNQPQHF. CDR3 sequence (DNA): TGTGCCAGTAGTAGGTCGCACGACCATAGCAATCAGCCCCAGCATTTT.

This clonotype was seen many times. The V and J genes are TRBV2 and TRBJ1-2; TRBD1 matches at 7 bases. Looked up from germline, CDR1 is SNHLY and CDR2 is FYNNEI. J gave up 5 bases and V 5 bases, and 2 bases lay outside the gene matches. The CDR3 contains 12 residues. CDR3 in amino acids: CASSWDRYGYTF. In DNA form, the CDR3 reads TGTGCCAGCAGTTGGGACAGATATGGCTACACCTTC.

This chain connects TRBV5-1 to TRBJ2-5, with TRBD2 matching over 9 bases. The CDR3 contains 16 residues. Trimming took 1 base from V and 0 from J; bases not matched to a gene: 4. From germline, CDR1 is SGHRS and CDR2 YFSETQ. The CDR3 protein is CASSLSTSGNQETQYF. The CDR3 nucleotides read TGCGCCAGCAGCTTGTCGACTAGCGGCAACCAAGAGACCCAGTACTTC.

This clonotype came up many times. The chain joins TRBV19 to TRBJ2-7; no clear D. The germline gives CDR1 LNHDA, CDR2 SQIVND (reference sequence). V was shortened by 0 bases and J by 3 bases, with 9 bases between the two germline ends. This CDR3 has 14 residues. DNA of the CDR3: TGTGCCAGTAGTATAGAGGGAACAAGCTACGAGCAGTACTTC. Protein: CASSIEGTSYEQYF.

This clonotype was recorded at least ten times. The rearrangement links TRBV12-3 or TRBV12-4 to TRBJ2-1; unclear D gene. The CDR3 extends over 15 amino acids. Trimming left V 4 bases short and J 0 bases short, with 10 bases between. The CDR3 region has the DNA TGTGCCAGCAGTTGGTGGCAGAGCTCCTACAATGAGCAGTTCTTC. It is translated as CASSWWQSSYNEQFF.

At least ten counts were recorded for this clonotype. The chain has TRBV20-1 and TRBJ1-5, with a possible D match to TRBD1 (5 bases). The CDR3 runs to 13 residues. Trimming stripped 4 bases from V and 7 bases from J, with 14 bases between. Germline V gives CDR1 DFQATT, CDR2 SNEGSKA (reference sequence). The chain's CDR3 is CSATQGTEQPQHF. The CDR3 DNA is TGCAGTGCTACTCAGGGAACGGAGCAGCCCCAGCATTTT.

This clonotype was recorded at least ten times. V usage is TRBV10-3 and J usage is TRBJ1-4; the D is unclear. Germline lookup yields CDR1 ENHRY and CDR2 SYGVKD. The V gene lost 0 bases and the J gene lost 1 base, with 9 bases spanning the gap. The CDR3 spans 16 residues. CDR3 sequence reads: CAISESDLGTNEKLFF. CDR3 nucleotide sequence: TGTGCCATCAGTGAGTCCGATTTGGGAACTAATGAAAAACTGTTTTTT.

This clonotype was recorded many times. The chain has TRBV11-1 and TRBJ1-1; D is ambiguous. Germline CDR1 and CDR2: SGHAT and FQDESV (reference sequence). The CDR3 runs 12 residues. Trimming cost V 5 bases and J 7 bases, with 11 bases left between them. This chain's CDR3 is CASSLGGGEAFF. As DNA, the CDR3 is TGTGCCAGCAGCCTAGGTGGTGGTGAAGCTTTCTTT.

Many counts were recorded for this clonotype. This chain's CDR3 is CASSPARRTSGREQYF. In nucleotides, the CDR3 is TGTGCCAGCAGCCCCGCCCGCCGGACTAGCGGGAGGGAGCAGTACTTC. The V call is TRBV11-2, the J call TRBJ2-7, with 14 bases aligning to TRBD2. Germline V lookup: CDR1 SGHAT, CDR2 FQNNGV. There are 16 residues in the CDR3. V was pared by 5 bases and J by 7 bases, with 10 bases of the junction left unmatched.

This clonotype was observed once. The rearrangement joins TRBV2 to TRBJ2-1, with D unclear. The V gene's germline CDR1 is SNHLY and CDR2 FYNNEI. This CDR3 contains 14 residues. Between the trimmed V and J ends, which lost 3 bases and 5 bases, there was a span of 11 bases. The CDR3 sequence is CASSDPTPNNEQFF. In DNA, the CDR3 is TGTGCCAGCAGTGACCCCACTCCGAACAATGAGCAGTTCTTC. The whole variable domain, remainder taken from reference TRBV2 and TRBJ2-1, is EPEVTQTPSHQVTQMGQEVILRCVPISNHLYFYWYRQILGQKVEFLVSFYNNEISEKSEIFDDQFSVERPDGSNFTLKIRSTKLEDSAMYFCASSDPTPNNEQFFGPGTRLTVL.

With respect to this clonotype: This may arise from a read error, as a much more abundant clone is one base away. This chain joins TRBV25-1 and TRBJ2-5; weak D call: TRBD1 (6 bases). CDR1 and CDR2 from the germline V gene are MGHDK and SYGVNS. There are 18 residues in the CDR3. CDR3 amino acids: CASSESQISYRVQEAQYF. The CDR3 nucleotides read TGTGCCAGCAGTGAATCCCAAATAAGCTACAGGGTCCAAGAGGCCCAGTACTTC.

Many counts were recorded for this clonotype. The V call is TRBV6-1, the J call TRBJ2-2; 10 bases align to TRBD1. With V trimmed by 0 bases and J by 4 bases, 8 bases remained unmatched. The CDR3 consists of 18 residues. Per germline, CDR1 MNHNS and CDR2 SASEGT. CDR3 sequence: CASSEALRTGGLTGELFF. DNA for the CDR3: TGTGCCAGCAGTGAAGCGCTTAGGACAGGGGGGCTCACCGGGGAGCTGTTTTTT.

V usage is TRBV7-9 and J usage is TRBJ1-4; D might be TRBD1 (5 bases). Germline loops: CDR1 SEHNR, CDR2 FQNEAQ (reference sequence). The V end was cut by 11 bases, the J end by 6 bases, with 13 bases between. The length of the CDR3 is 12 residues. As DNA, the CDR3 is TGTGCCCGTGGGGGACCAGATGAAAAACTGTTTTTT. Amino acids: CARGGPDEKLFF.

This clonotype has more than one count but fewer than ten. The CDR3 is CSVEPSGIETQYF. CDR3 DNA sequence: TGCAGCGTTGAACCCTCAGGGATAGAGACCCAGTACTTC. The chain uses TRBV29-1 and TRBJ2-5; maybe TRBD1 (5 bases). The germline V gene has CDR1 SQVTM and CDR2 ANQGSEA. The CDR3 is 13 residues long. V was trimmed by 2 bases and J by 4 bases, leaving 11 bases between them.

This clonotype was found many times. The rearrangement uses TRBV28 and TRBJ2-2, with a weak D call TRBD2 (6 bases). The V gene lost 3 bases and the J gene lost 1 base, with 21 bases spanning the gap. The CDR3 consists of 19 residues. Germline V gene sequence: CDR1 MDHEN, CDR2 SYDVKM. CDR3 region: CASSLNWLARLLNTGELFF. The CDR3 DNA reads TGTGCCAGCAGTTTGAATTGGCTAGCGAGGCTATTGAACACCGGGGAGCTGTTTTTT.

This clonotype was recorded at least ten times. The chain links TRBV24-1 to TRBJ2-1; D is uncertain. The germline V gene encodes CDR1 KGHDR and CDR2 SFDVKD. V lost 4 bases, J lost 3 bases, and 6 bases lay in between. The CDR3 length is 13 residues. The CDR3 region has the DNA TGTGCCACCAGTGAGCTAAACTACAATGAGCAGTTCTTC. Translating gives CATSELNYNEQFF.

This clonotype was detected many times. The chain links TRBV12-5 to TRBJ1-6; 9 bases map to TRBD1. The trim removed 6 bases at V and 8 bases at J, leaving 5 bases unmatched. This CDR3 comprises 14 residues. Germline V gene sequence: CDR1 LGHNT, CDR2 FRNRAP. The CDR3 DNA reads TGTGCTAGTGGCGCCAGGGACAGGGATTCACCCCTCCACTTT. Amino acid sequence: CASGARDRDSPLHF.

Remarks on this clonotype: With a much larger clone just one base away, this may be a read error. V and J are TRBV4-2 and TRBJ2-2, with D perhaps being TRBD1 or TRBD2 (5 bases each). Germline V CDR1 and CDR2: LGHNA, YNFKEQ. This CDR3 region has 17 residues. CDR3 amino acids: CASSQVGLAANTGELLF. The CDR3 DNA follows: TGTGCCAGCAGCCAAGTGGGGCTAGCTGCCAACACCGGGGAGCTGTTATTT.

A remark on this clonotype: The likely explanation is a read error, given a far larger clone one base away. The CDR3 does not end in the conserved phenylalanine or tryptophan, so this is likely a read error. This chain joins TRBV11-3 and TRBJ2-3; tentative D call: TRBD1 (6 bases). Trimming removed 4 bases at V and 0 bases at J, with 11 bases between. There are 15 residues in the CDR3. Germline assignment: CDR1 SGHNT and CDR2 YENEEA. In DNA form, the CDR3 reads TGTGCCAGCAGCTCCAGGGGATCTAGCACAGATACGCAGTATCTT. Translation gives CASSSRGSSTDTQYL.

The table lists this clonotype with a few counts. J is TRBJ2-7 and V is TRBV5-6; TRBD2 aligns across 7 bases. Trimming took 6 bases from V and 1 from J; bases not matched to a gene: 10. CDR1 and CDR2 (germline): SGHDT, YYEEEE. This CDR3 region has 15 residues. Here the CDR3 reads CASTVGGSGSYEQYF. Here the CDR3 DNA reads TGTGCCAGCACCGTGGGGGGGAGTGGGTCCTACGAGCAGTACTTC.

This clonotype was counted at least ten times. The junction departs from the called germline gene at one end, perhaps through a read error. This rearrangement joins TRBV24-1 to TRBJ1-1; possible D gene TRBD1, 5 bases. This CDR3 is built from 13 residues. CDR1 is KGHDR, CDR2 SFDVKD, per germline. DNA of the CDR3: TGTGCCACCAGTGATGGGGCGAACACTGAAGCTTCCTTT. It translates to CATSDGANTEASF.

This clonotype occurred a few times. This probably arose from a read error, given a far larger clone one base away. V usage is TRBV11-2 and J usage is TRBJ2-3; 10 bases are a match to TRBD2. The J call may not be correct, given that the DNA end is closer to TRBJ2-5. This CDR3 spans 14 amino acids. Germline V gene data show CDR1 as SGHAT and CDR2 as FQNNGV. CDR3 protein: CASSSSGRGGTQYF. For the CDR3, the DNA is TGTGCCAGCAGCTCTAGCGGGAGAGGAGGGACCCAGTACTTC.

This clonotype occurred many times. The chain joins TRBV3-1 to TRBJ2-1; TRBD2 agrees at 10 bases. Trimming at V came to 0 bases and at J to 7 bases, leaving 9 bases not matched to a gene. Germline-derived CDR1 and CDR2 are LGHDT and YNNKEL (reference sequence). The length of the CDR3 is 17 residues. CDR3 region: CASSQDETSGISNEQFF. CDR3 sequence (DNA): TGTGCCAGCAGCCAAGATGAAACTAGCGGGATAAGTAATGAGCAGTTCTTC.

This clonotype was seen ten or more times. The chain links TRBV2 to TRBJ1-2, with unresolved D. The CDR3 runs to 12 residues. Germline V lookup: CDR1 SNHLY, CDR2 FYNNEI. V was cut by 6 bases and J by 6 bases, with 11 bases left in between. CDR3 sequence (DNA): TGTGCCAGCAGCCGGACTGAGGATGGCTACACCTTC. Residues: CASSRTEDGYTF.

This clonotype was found many times. This rearrangement joins TRBV6-1 to TRBJ1-1, with D possibly matching TRBD1 (6 bases). This CDR3 contains 15 residues. V dropped 9 bases and J dropped 1 base, with 18 bases sitting between them. Germline V lookup: CDR1 MNHNS, CDR2 SASEGT. CDR3 nucleotides: TGTGCCAGTTCCCCACTGGGGGCATCGAACACTGAAGCTTTCTTT. Protein: CASSPLGASNTEAFF.